This T cell receptor beta chain was sequenced for a study of blood T cell repertoires in COVID-19. Study-level background: From T cells, B-cell-depleted T cells, or PBMCs came the material, which was cDNA or gDNA.

Study members were between about 18 and 100 years old and lived in 20 to 30 US regions. Exposed participants came across a COVID-19 case within 2 weeks before study entry. CDR1 is SQVTM, CDR2 ANQGSEA, per germline. The CDR3 is made up of 13 amino acids. The V end was cut by 3 bases, the J end by 1 base, with 8 bases between. As processed by the authors: Quantification of nucleated cells was approximated via reference gene primer amplification. Only in-frame clones appear in the TCRdb table, and some are missing; sequencing was by immunoSEQ multiplex PCR. The DNA was the basis for D and trimming; V, J and clone size are from that table. The table shows more than 350,000 clones, with 70% to 90% occurring only once.

Sequenced: PBMCs or T cells enriched from blood (not recorded which). V and J are TRBV29-1 and TRBJ2-3; D call uncertain. The clonotype comes from a young woman who had been exposed to COVID-19. CDR3 in DNA: TGCAGCGTTGAGGTAGCTGGCACAGATACGCAGTATTTT. Residues: CSVEVAGTDTQYF.